Listed here is a single TCR beta chain. Only a few counts were recorded for this clonotype. The specificity of this receptor is unknown. Base qualities are not at hand, and no much larger clone is one base apart. The sample's treatment or condition label is to be understood as: live attenuated yellow fever vaccine strain. At each blood-draw timepoint, two biological replicates of bulk PBMCs were collected. A standard Ficoll-Paque protocol was used to isolate PBMCs from peripheral blood. RNA was extracted with TriZol from bulk PBMCs, CD4 and CD8 fractions, and dextramer-positive and dextramer-negative fractions. The entry originates in a study of T cells after yellow fever vaccination (dated by TCRdb to the late 2010s). As for the study more broadly: Libraries from fractions with low cell numbers were prepared with the SMART-Seq v4 Ultra Low Input RNA kit. Bulk PBMC replicates and cell subsets were isolated from blood drawn at multiple timepoints before and after both primary and secondary immunization. To track T-cell clones before and after primary and booster YFV17D yellow fever vaccination, bulk TCR alpha and beta repertoires were sequenced longitudinally. Two healthy male donors made up the cohort, one aged 18 to 29 years and the other aged 30 to 39 years.

Synthesis of TCR cDNA relied on 5'RACE template switching, a step that introduced a universal primer site along with unique molecular identifiers. Priming for cDNA synthesis came from both the TCR alpha and TCR beta constant segments. Library amplification used two PCR steps, and the second PCR step added sample barcodes and sequencing adapters. Libraries were sequenced on Illumina HiSeq 2500 (2x100 bp) or NovaSeq (2x150 bp). Concerning the study's data processing: Reads were demultiplexed and collapsed into UMI consensus sequences with MIGEC, and V(D)J alignment was performed with MiXCR. Vaccine-responding clonotypes were defined with edgeR using replicate PBMC samples, requiring FDR below 0.01 and a log2 fold change above 5 up to day 15. Bulk clonotypes were assigned CD4 or CD8 identity according to which sequenced CD4 or CD8 repertoire held them at higher abundance. TCRdb handled the public reads itself, with Q25 trimming in fastp and clone calling in MiXCR, and kept productive beta chains. Here each entry gathers all rows of one CDR3 protein and keeps the most common genes and DNA. The V and J calls here are based on TCRdb, not the publication. This sample holds about 630,000 distinct CDR3 sequences; 9% to 15% were observed only once. 14% to 15% of the sample lies in the top ten.

What the authors observed across the whole study: Because abundant contaminating clonotypes from the bulk population could be contained in FACS-sorted repertoires, computational filtering was required. Compared with the primary T-cell response, the secondary T-cell response was faster but weaker, reaching its peak on day 5 rather than on day 15. A small share of clonotypes occurred in both CD4 and CD8 compartments, likely arising from convergent recombination. Only a couple of donors were included in the study, so the extent to which the findings can be generalized is limited. Most clones expanded after primary vaccination (about 96% of CD4 and roughly 91% of CD8) were re-detected after the booster, suggesting that broad memory maintenance occurred.

V sheds 5 bases and J sheds 3 bases, leaving 10 bases between their ends. The CDR3 covers 14 residues, taking in both the cysteine and the phenylalanine. The only DNA kept is the CDR3, 42 bases in frame from the first base. CDR1 and CDR2 were assigned from the germline V gene (reference sequence) as LNHDA and SQIVND. Rearrangement joined TRBV19 to TRBJ2-2, with a weak D call of TRBD2 (6 bases match). The clonotype comes from a man aged 30 to 39 who received the YFV17D yellow fever vaccine. The sample was PBMCs, taken on the day of the yellow fever booster vaccination. The CDR3 protein sequence reads: CASSPGTDTGELFF. The sequenced DNA is TGTGCCAGTAGTCCAGGGACTGACACCGGGGAGCTGTTTTTT.